Below, 2 T cell receptor beta chains from the same sample are listed, as sequenced in a study of T cell repertoires in cytomegalovirus infection. Via MiXCR, TCRdb re-called the reads, giving one row per CDR3 protein. The sample consists of roughly 500,000 distinct CDR3 sequences, about 15% of them appearing once. Sample: CD8+ T cells from PBMCs. The receptors come from a human donor in good health (CMV status not recorded). Some clones in this sample may be carry-over from other donors' samples.

The chain uses TRBV14 and TRBJ2-1, with 12 bases matching TRBD1. Germline CDR1 and CDR2: SGHDN and FVKESK. V lost 6 bases, J lost 6 bases, and 9 bases stayed unmatched. CDR3 size: 16 residues. For the CDR3, the DNA is TGTGCCAGCAGGGGGACAGGGGGCGACTTGGGCAATGAGCAGTTCTTC. This encodes CASRGTGGDLGNEQFF.

The CDR3 sequence: CASSQDPGEGSQPQHF. The CDR3 bases are TGTGCCAGCAGCCAAGATCCTGGGGAGGGAAGTCAGCCCCAGCATTTT. The rearrangement joins TRBV3-1 to TRBJ1-5; no reliable D call. Germline V lookup: CDR1 LGHDT, CDR2 YNNKEL (reference sequence). The V and J ends lost 0 bases and 6 bases respectively, with 15 bases between them. This CDR3 contains 16 residues.